This T cell receptor (beta chain) was identified during a study of vaccination effects on CD4 cells after COVID-19. Whole-study results and caveats: Early post-infection timepoints were missing from the study, which also had few convalescent patients.

Assay: immunoSEQ multiplex PCR; the TCRdb copy retains only in-frame clones and omits some. Among 65,000 to 90,000 clones listed, around 76% were seen once. About this clone: Its antigen is unknown.

Germline values: CDR1 KGHSH, CDR2 LQKENI. The CDR3 is 16 residues long. V gave up 5 bases and J gave up 4 bases; unmatched junction bases: 11. Ahead of sequencing, the ViraFEST assay grew antigen-specific CD4+ T cells using viral peptide pools. Upon completion of around eleven days in culture, CD4+ T cells were isolated. In the vaccine recipients, nucleocapsid antibodies were negative and there was no prior SARS-CoV-2 infection. Some 2 million PBMC were placed in each well, which was supplemented with 10 IU/ml IL-2 and 8.5 to 10 ug/ml peptides. The TCR was taken from a human donor who received a COVID-19 vaccine. Sequencing used CD4+ T cells from PBMCs cultured with SARS-CoV-2 spike peptides, obtained before COVID-19 vaccination. This sequence joins TRBV18 and TRBJ2-1; 7 positions match TRBD2. The CDR3 bases are TGTGCCAGCTCAGCCCCGGGGGGACGGCTGTACAATGAGCAGTTCTTC. As protein: CASSAPGGRLYNEQFF.